This TCR beta chain originates from a study of blood T cell repertoires in COVID-19 (dated by TCRdb to 2020 to 2021). About the investigation overall: Samples from collaborators originated in the United States, Italy and Spain and spanned both the acute and convalescent phases of COVID-19. The material from the prospective study consisted of cDNA or gDNA derived from T cells, B-cell-depleted T cells, or PBMCs. Subjects who had been exposed to COVID-19, were actively infected with it, or had recovered from it provided the deeply sampled blood TCRbeta repertoires that made up the dataset. The repertoires were released in a freely available public database meant as a resource for research on the immune response to SARS-CoV-2. The samples were drawn from two sources: the first 160 participants of the ongoing ImmuneRACE study, and 1,200 or so subjects contributed by 6 global collaborators. Nearly every sample came with metadata listing a de-identified subject ID, COVID-19 status, age in years and sex. Where available, HLA class I and class II types were taken from metadata supplied by the sample provider and were not determined by assay-based typing. General findings and caveats noted by the study authors: The quantity of clinical and demographic metadata differed by source and by participant and was supplied without curation.

A word on this clone: No antigen is known for it. Base qualities are not provided; no much larger clone lies one nucleotide away. Different DNA sequences within this sample yield the same CDR3.

The immunoSEQ Assay, a bias-controlled multiplex PCR, was used to amplify TCRbeta CDR3 regions from genomic DNA. As for the original processing: The number of nucleated cells in each sample was estimated from the amplification of reference gene primers within the assay. To quantify the absolute abundance of each unique TCRbeta CDR3 rearrangement, sequence reads were collapsed and filtered. For each sample, productive Simpson clonality was calculated as the square root of Simpson's diversity index over productive rearrangements. Entries here come from immuneACCESS through TCRdb and include only in-frame sequences with V and J called. Some clones fail to appear in such tables; in the studies checked, an unresolved V gene covers under half of the shortfall, and the cause of the remainder is unknown. V and J calls and clone size follow that table, whereas D and trimming were derived from the DNA. This sample lists 120,000 or so clones; over 75% were detected once. The ten most abundant clones make up about a sixth of the sample.

At one collaborating source in Seattle, patients were enrolled during active infection and were followed longitudinally through the course of disease. Collaborating institutions collected whole blood in K2EDTA tubes following their own protocols. For TCRbeta analysis, collaborators shipped samples in one of three forms: frozen whole blood, isolated PBMCs, or DNA extracted from either of those sample types. The germline V gene yields KGHSH for CDR1 and LQKENI for CDR2. The CDR3 starts with the cysteine, ends with the phenylalanine, and has 15 residues. Solely the CDR3 DNA is kept, with 45 bases framed from the first base. Trimmed from V: 1 base; trimmed from J: 2 bases; junction bases lacking a gene match: 3.

The specimen sequenced was peripheral blood. The sequence links TRBV18 to TRBJ2-7; 9 bases in the middle match TRBD2. The receptor comes from a man in his thirties or forties with COVID-19, enrolled during active disease. The CDR3 amino acid sequence is: CASSPRAGGPYEQYF. Read as DNA, the sequence is TGTGCCAGCTCACCACGAGCGGGGGGCCCCTACGAGCAGTACTTC.